The 26 T cell receptor beta chains in this list originate from one sample, sequenced in a study of T cells in tumors after PD-1 blockade. The protocol was immunoSEQ multiplex PCR, while the TCRdb copy is restricted to in-frame clones and leaves out a portion. The table has approximately 47,000 clones, around four fifths seen once; the top ten hold 8.7%. Sequenced here: PBMCs, sampled before anti-PD-1 therapy. Receptors originate from a human donor with advanced basal cell or squamous cell carcinoma (not recorded which).

This clone was seen more than once but under ten times. J is TRBJ2-3 and V is TRBV7-9; 11 bases agree with TRBD1. CDR1 and CDR2 (germline): SEHNR, FQNEAQ (reference sequence). The CDR3 is made up of 18 amino acids. CDR3: CAFARANFGQGAADTQYF. As DNA, the CDR3 is TGTGCTTTCGCAAGGGCAAATTTCGGACAGGGGGCCGCAGATACGCAGTATTTT.

The chain uses TRBV24-1 and TRBJ2-1; TRBD2 matches 9 bases. CDR1 KGHDR and CDR2 SFDVKD come from the germline V gene. The CDR3 loop spans 16 amino acids. The trim removed 2 bases at V and 5 bases at J, leaving 6 bases unmatched. In nucleotides, the CDR3 is TGTGCCACCAGTGATTCAACTAGCGGGCCAGACAATGAGCAGTTCTTC. Protein product: CATSDSTSGPDNEQFF.

The V gene is TRBV6-2 or TRBV6-3, the J gene TRBJ1-3, with TRBD1 identical over 7 bases. Per the germline V gene, CDR1 is MNHEY and CDR2 is SVGEGT. Unmatched junction bases numbered 5, after V lost 5 bases and J lost 4 bases. This CDR3 spans 14 amino acids. The CDR3 loop is CASSAGTAGNTIYF. CDR3 DNA: TGTGCCAGCAGTGCCGGGACAGCCGGAAACACCATATATTTT.

The V call is TRBV2, the J call TRBJ2-5; 10 nucleotides match TRBD2. The CDR3 sequence is 16 residues long. Germline lookup yields CDR1 SNHLY and CDR2 FYNNEI. The V gene end was trimmed by 5 bases and the J gene end by 5 bases; junction bases not matched to a gene: 11. CDR3 nucleotides: TGTGCCAGCAGTTACTTAGCGGGGGGCAGCGGGGAGACCCAGTACTTC. Translated: CASSYLAGGSGETQYF.

The chain uses TRBV7-9 and TRBJ1-2; D unresolved. Germline CDR1 is SEHNR and CDR2 is FQNEAQ (reference sequence). The CDR3 sequence is 14 residues long. Trimming took off 4 bases at V and 2 bases at J, with 11 bases between the two ends. CDR3 loop: CASSYREGNYGYTF. CDR3 nucleotides: TGTGCCAGCAGCTATAGGGAAGGAAACTATGGCTACACCTTC.

This chain connects TRBV4-2 to TRBJ2-3; the match to TRBD2 covers 10 bases. The CDR3 sequence is 17 residues long. The ends lost 4 bases at V and 1 base at J; junction bases unmatched: 8. CDR1 LGHNA and CDR2 YNFKEQ come from the germline V gene. Here the CDR3 DNA reads TGTGCCAGCAGCCCCCGGAGCGGGGGGGACGGCACAGATACGCAGTATTTT. This gives the protein CASSPRSGGDGTDTQYF.

The gene calls are TRBV28 and TRBJ2-5; no clear D gene. The ends were cut back, 2 bases at V and 1 base at J, with 8 bases in the middle. The germline V gene encodes CDR1 MDHEN and CDR2 SYDVKM. This CDR3 comprises 14 residues. The CDR3 loop is CASSLNTPQETQYF. Here the CDR3 DNA reads TGTGCCAGCAGTTTAAACACACCCCAAGAGACCCAGTACTTC.

The count of this clone is one. The V gene is TRBV7-2, the J gene TRBJ2-7; D not certain. The CDR3 runs 13 residues. Trimming cost V 8 bases and J 3 bases, with 14 bases left between them. Germline values: CDR1 SGHTA, CDR2 FQGNSA. The CDR3 is CASRASGNYEQYF. As DNA, the CDR3 is TGTGCCAGCCGAGCGAGTGGGAACTACGAGCAGTACTTC.

This chain uses TRBV11-3 with TRBJ1-1; no clear D gene. Germline-derived CDR1 and CDR2 are SGHNT and YENEEA. The CDR3 covers 18 residues. V lost 5 bases, J lost 5 bases, and 27 bases lay in between. CDR3 DNA sequence: TGTGCCAGCAGCCACCTCCTCCGTCTTCTGGCTGGAGAGACTGAAGCTTTCTTT. The encoded protein is CASSHLLRLLAGETEAFF.

CDR3: CAISEPKAPKNEQFF. In DNA form, the CDR3 reads TGTGCCATCAGTGAGCCGAAGGCCCCGAAGAATGAGCAGTTCTTC. The chain employs TRBV10-3 and TRBJ2-1; no clear D. V was pared by 2 bases and J by 7 bases, with 15 bases between. CDR1 ENHRY and CDR2 SYGVKD come from the germline V gene. This CDR3 is built from 15 residues.

The chain employs TRBV2 and TRBJ2-4, with 7 nucleotides matching TRBD2. Germline V gene data show CDR1 as SNHLY and CDR2 as FYNNEI. The CDR3 contains 16 residues. After removal of 0 bases from V and 5 bases from J, the junction contained 7 bases not matched to a gene. The CDR3 spells CASSEAFGGIENIQYF. CDR3 bases: TGTGCCAGCAGTGAAGCTTTCGGGGGGATTGAAAACATTCAGTACTTC. The full variable domain, its missing parts supplied by reference TRBV2 and TRBJ2-4, is EPEVTQTPSHQVTQMGQEVILRCVPISNHLYFYWYRQILGQKVEFLVSFYNNEISEKSEIFDDQFSVERPDGSNFTLKIRSTKLEDSAMYFCASSEAFGGIENIQYFGAGTRLSVL.

The chain carries TRBV6-2 or TRBV6-3 and TRBJ2-5, with D unclear. CDR3 length: 12 amino acids. V was shortened by 4 bases and J by 4 bases, with 7 bases between the two germline ends. Germline V lookup: CDR1 MNHEY, CDR2 SVGEGT. CDR3 DNA sequence: TGTGCCAGCAGTTCCATAATAGAGACCCAGTACTTC. Residues: CASSSIIETQYF.

The gene calls are TRBV5-1 and TRBJ2-2, with a weak D call TRBD2 (6 bases). The CDR3 is 15 residues long. Germline values: CDR1 SGHRS, CDR2 YFSETQ. Trimming took off 5 bases at V and 6 bases at J, with 17 bases between the two ends. CDR3 region: CASRAGTHSSGELFF. The CDR3 bases are TGCGCCAGCAGGGCCGGGACTCACTCTTCCGGGGAGCTGTTTTTT. Together with reference TRBV5-1 and TRBJ2-2, the CDR3 gives the full variable domain: KAGVTQTPRYLIKTRGQQVTLSCSPISGHRSVSWYQQTPGQGLQFLFEYFSETQRNKGNFPGRFSGRQFSNSRSEMNVSTLELGDSALYLCASRAGTHSSGELFFGEGSRLTVL.

V usage is TRBV11-2 and J usage is TRBJ2-5; D may correspond to TRBD1 or TRBD2 (5 bases each). The CDR3 is 19 amino acids. The germline CDR1 and CDR2 sequences are SGHAT and FQNNGV. V lost 1 base, J lost 1 base, and 22 bases lay in between. CDR3 sequence (DNA): TGTGCCAGCAGCTTAGGACGGGGCCGGCAGTCTAACCTCCAAGAGACCCAGTACTTC. It is translated as CASSLGRGRQSNLQETQYF.

This chain links TRBV7-9 with TRBJ2-5; 8 bases map to TRBD2. The germline CDR1 and CDR2 sequences are SEHNR and FQNEAQ (reference sequence). The CDR3 extends over 17 amino acids. Trimming took 5 bases from V and 3 from J; bases not matched to a gene: 14. The CDR3 sequence is CASSLSGGGGRKETQYF. The CDR3 DNA follows: TGTGCCAGCAGCCTCAGCGGGGGAGGGGGTCGTAAAGAGACCCAGTACTTC.

The gene calls are TRBV19 and TRBJ2-3, with 8 bases lining up with TRBD2. The V and J ends lost 5 bases and 7 bases, in that order; junction bases with no gene match: 11. Germline values: CDR1 LNHDA, CDR2 SQIVND (reference sequence). The CDR3 contains 15 residues. The CDR3 bases are TGTGCCAGTAGTTTCCGGACTAGCTTTTCCAATACGCAGTATTTT. This sequence encodes CASSFRTSFSNTQYF.

The V call is TRBV19, the J call TRBJ1-5; no clear D gene. Germline CDR1 is LNHDA and CDR2 is SQIVND (reference sequence). The ends were cut back, 3 bases at V and 2 bases at J, with 17 bases in the middle. The CDR3 sequence is 17 residues long. The CDR3 DNA is TGTGCCAGTAGTATCCCCCGGGTTGGATTAGGCAATCAGCCCCAGCATTTT. The encoded protein is CASSIPRVGLGNQPQHF.

The J gene is TRBJ2-7, the V gene TRBV11-2; the D gene is possibly TRBD1 (6 bases). The CDR3 consists of 19 residues. Germline CDR1 and CDR2: SGHAT and FQNNGV. Trimming removed 0 bases from V and 7 bases from J, with 28 bases in between. The CDR3 reads CASSLDWGTPGHRRMEQYF. For the CDR3, the DNA is TGTGCCAGCAGCTTAGATTGGGGAACCCCGGGACACCGGAGAATGGAGCAGTACTTC.

As for this clone: Other DNA sequences in the same sample also yield this CDR3. V usage is TRBV6-1 and J usage is TRBJ1-1; D is uncertain. The V end lost 0 bases, the J end lost 4 bases, and 6 bases lay between the germline ends. Looked up from germline, CDR1 is MNHNS and CDR2 is SASEGT. The length of the CDR3 is 13 residues. The CDR3 loop reads CASSEARGTEAFF. In DNA form, the CDR3 reads TGTGCCAGCAGTGAAGCTCGGGGCACTGAAGCTTTCTTT.

This clone was recorded a few times. The rearrangement joins TRBV7-2 to TRBJ2-3; possible D gene TRBD2, 6 bases. The CDR3 is 14 amino acids. V gave up 5 bases and J gave up 5 bases, with 14 bases separating them. Per the germline V gene, CDR1 is SGHTA and CDR2 is FQGNSA. CDR3 sequence (DNA): TGTGCCAGCAGCCCCGGGGGACTTAGAGATACGCAGTATTTT. It codes for CASSPGGLRDTQYF.

The chain uses TRBV5-4 and TRBJ2-7; 8 nucleotides line up with TRBD1. This CDR3 is 17 amino acids long. The V and J ends lost 0 bases and 2 bases, in that order; junction bases with no gene match: 10. CDR1 SGHNT and CDR2 YYREEE come from the germline V gene (reference sequence). CDR3 coding DNA: TGTGCCAGCAGCTTGGGGGGGACAGGACGATCGGCCTACGAGCAGTACTTC. Protein product: CASSLGGTGRSAYEQYF.

The chain links TRBV5-1 to TRBJ1-4; TRBD1 is a possible D gene (6 bases). Germline values: CDR1 SGHRS, CDR2 YFSETQ. V lost 5 bases, J lost 3 bases, and 14 bases lay in between. This CDR3 contains 15 residues. CDR3 nucleotide sequence: TGCGCCAGCAGAAGAAACAGGGTAGCTAATGAAAAACTGTTTTTT. It yields the protein CASRRNRVANEKLFF.

The rearrangement uses TRBV28 and TRBJ1-3; tentative D call: TRBD1 (5 bases). The CDR3 is made up of 16 amino acids. V was clipped by 1 base and J by 2 bases, with 12 bases between them. Germline CDR1 MDHEN, CDR2 SYDVKM. CDR3 sequence (DNA): TGTGCCAGCAGTTTATACGTAGGGGCGGCTGGAAACACCATATATTTT. It is translated as CASSLYVGAAGNTIYF.

This clone appeared once. The rearrangement uses TRBV2 and TRBJ2-5; TRBD2 is a possible D gene (6 bases). Deletions cut 4 bases from V and 1 base from J, with 7 bases between. Germline V gene sequence: CDR1 SNHLY, CDR2 FYNNEI. There are 13 residues in the CDR3. CDR3 nucleotide sequence: TGTGCCAGCAGTGGGGAGGTCCAAGAGACCCAGTACTTC. It codes for CASSGEVQETQYF.

V gene TRBV19 combines with J gene TRBJ2-1; 7 bases agree with TRBD1. CDR1 is LNHDA and CDR2 is SQIVND in the germline V gene (reference sequence). CDR3 size: 16 residues. Germline trimming cut 5 bases from V and 7 bases from J; bases unmatched to any gene: 14. The CDR3 DNA reads TGTGCCAGTAGTGTCTCCGGAGGACAGGCGAAAAATGAGCAGTTCTTC. This encodes CASSVSGGQAKNEQFF.

The genes are TRBV14 and TRBJ1-3; D uncertain. CDR3 length: 16 residues. V lost 0 bases, J lost 0 bases, and 9 bases lay in between. CDR1 and CDR2 (germline): SGHDN, FVKESK. CDR3 amino acids: CASSQDRSPSGNTIYF. CDR3 nucleotide sequence: TGTGCCAGCAGCCAAGATCGGAGTCCCTCTGGAAACACCATATATTTT.